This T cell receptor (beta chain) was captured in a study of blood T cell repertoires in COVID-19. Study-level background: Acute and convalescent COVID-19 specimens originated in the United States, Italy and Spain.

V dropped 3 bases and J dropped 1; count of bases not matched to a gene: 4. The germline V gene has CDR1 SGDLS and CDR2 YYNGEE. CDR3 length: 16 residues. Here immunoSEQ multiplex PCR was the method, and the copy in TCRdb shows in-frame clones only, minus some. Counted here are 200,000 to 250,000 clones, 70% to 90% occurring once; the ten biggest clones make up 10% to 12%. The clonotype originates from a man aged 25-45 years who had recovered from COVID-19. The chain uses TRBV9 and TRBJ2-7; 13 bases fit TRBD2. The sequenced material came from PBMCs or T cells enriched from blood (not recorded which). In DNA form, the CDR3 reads TGTGCCAGCAGCGCTGGGGGACTAGCGGGATCCTACGAGCAGTACTTC. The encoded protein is CASSAGGLAGSYEQYF.